One sample yielded the 26 T cell receptor beta chains listed below, sequenced in a study of T cells in Graves' hyperthyroidism and ophthalmopathy. Amplification yielded TCR beta CDR3 regions, with RNA transcripts as the source. With the HTBI primer set, the TCR CDR3 went through a first round of RT-PCR. TCRdb reprocessed the multiplex PCR reads with MiXCR, giving one entry per CDR3 protein. The sample carries hundreds of thousands of distinct CDR3 sequences, around 42% recorded once. Sequenced material: peripheral blood or thyroid tissue (not recorded which). These receptors all come from a woman under 30 with Graves' hyperthyroidism.

This clonotype turned up a few times. The rearrangement joins TRBV5-1 to TRBJ1-2; perhaps TRBD1 as D (5 bases). This CDR3 spans 14 amino acids. Germline CDR1 and CDR2: SGHRS and YFSETQ. Deletions cut 4 bases from V and 5 bases from J, with 15 bases between. The CDR3 DNA is TGCGCCAGCAGCGTCGGCGGGGCAGAGTATGGCTACACCTTC. It specifies CASSVGGAEYGYTF.

The chain couples TRBV5-1 to TRBJ1-1, with D unclear. The CDR3 has 13 residues. Trimming shortened V by 0 bases and J by 6 bases, and 9 bases separated the two germline ends. The germline gives CDR1 SGHRS, CDR2 YFSETQ. The chain's CDR3 is CASSLGNIAEAFF. CDR3 coding DNA: TGCGCCAGCAGCTTGGGGAACATAGCTGAAGCTTTCTTT.

The chain is built from TRBV7-8 and TRBJ1-4; no clear D gene. The CDR3 has 15 amino acids. The germline V gene encodes CDR1 SGHVS and CDR2 FQNEAQ. The ends were cut back, 1 base at V and 8 bases at J, with 14 bases in the middle. CDR3 amino acids: CASSLVLQAEEKLFF. The DNA for the CDR3 is TGTGCCAGCAGCTTAGTTCTGCAGGCGGAGGAAAAACTGTTTTTT.

This clonotype came up a few times. The genes are TRBV5-1 and TRBJ2-7; D remains unclear. V shed 4 bases and J shed 7 bases, with 12 bases lying between them. This CDR3 region has 12 residues. Looked up from germline, CDR1 is SGHRS and CDR2 is YFSETQ. In DNA form, the CDR3 reads TGCGCCAGCAGCCCGGGTCCCTGGGAGCAGTACTTC. This translates into CASSPGPWEQYF. Complete variable domain (other parts from reference TRBV5-1 and TRBJ2-7): KAGVTQTPRYLIKTRGQQVTLSCSPISGHRSVSWYQQTPGQGLQFLFEYFSETQRNKGNFPGRFSGRQFSNSRSEMNVSTLELGDSALYLCASSPGPWEQYFGPGTRLTVT.

The chain uses TRBV7-2 and TRBJ1-1, with unresolved D. The CDR3 has 14 amino acids. V was trimmed by 3 bases and J by 0 bases, leaving 8 bases between them. The germline CDR1 and CDR2 sequences are SGHTA and FQGNSA. CDR3 nucleotides: TGTGCCAGCAGCTTTAACGGCATGAACACTGAAGCTTTCTTT. Translating it yields CASSFNGMNTEAFF.

This clonotype was counted once. The chain couples TRBV5-1 to TRBJ2-7; weak D call: TRBD2 (5 bases). Trimming took off 4 bases at V and 7 bases at J, with 18 bases between the two ends. The germline V gene encodes CDR1 SGHRS and CDR2 YFSETQ. This CDR3 spans 14 amino acids. The DNA for the CDR3 is TGCGCCAGCAGCCCCGGGGAGAGGTCGAGGGAGCAGTACTTC. As protein: CASSPGERSREQYF.

This clonotype was seen a handful of times. Being one base from a much bigger clone, this may be a read error. The chain has TRBV7-9 and TRBJ1-1; unclear D gene. CDR3 length: 12 residues. Germline CDR1 and CDR2: SEHNR and FQNEAQ (reference sequence). CDR3 DNA: TGTGCCAGCAGCCCCCGCGGCACTGAAGCTTCCTTT. It is translated as CASSPRGTEASF.

This rearrangement joins TRBV7-8 to TRBJ1-1; D not resolved. The CDR3 consists of 16 residues. From germline, CDR1 is SGHVS and CDR2 FQNEAQ. V was cut by 6 bases and J by 4 bases, with 21 bases left in between. DNA for the CDR3: TGTGCCAGCAGTTACTCCCCCCGAGTATCGCCCACTGAAGCTTTCTTT. Protein: CASSYSPRVSPTEAFF. The variable domain in full, completed from reference TRBV7-8 and TRBJ1-1, reads GAGVSQSPRYKVAKRGQDVALRCDPISGHVSLFWYQQALGQGPEFLTYFQNEAQLDKSGLPSDRFFAERPEGSVSTLKIQRTQQEDSAVYLCASSYSPRVSPTEAFFGQGTRLTVV.

This clonotype occurred many times. V gene TRBV29-1 combines with J gene TRBJ1-2, with 7 bases fitting TRBD1. Germline-derived CDR1 and CDR2 are SQVTM and ANQGSEA. This CDR3 spans 14 amino acids. Trimming at V came to 0 bases and at J to 4 bases, leaving 5 bases not matched to a gene. CDR3 residues: CSVEDSDRAYGYTF. In DNA form, the CDR3 reads TGCAGCGTTGAAGACTCCGACAGGGCCTATGGCTACACCTTC.

To note about this clonotype: This may come from a read error, since a much larger clone is one base off. V usage is TRBV2 and J usage is TRBJ1-5; 7 positions match TRBD1. The CDR3 sequence is 13 residues long. Germline V gene sequence: CDR1 SNHLY, CDR2 FYNNEI. The CDR3 sequence is CAGRGSEGQPQHF. CDR3 bases: TGTGCCGGCAGGGGGAGCGAAGGCCAGCCCCAGCATTTT.

V usage is TRBV20-1 and J usage is TRBJ1-5; possible D gene TRBD1, 5 bases. CDR3 length: 13 amino acids. With 3 bases removed from V and 3 bases from J, the gap between germline ends came to 9 bases. CDR1 and CDR2 (germline): DFQATT, SNEGSKA (reference sequence). CDR3 in DNA: TGCAGTGCTAGTACAGGAGACAATCAGCCCCAGCATTTT. Its protein product is CSASTGDNQPQHF.

This chain connects TRBV19 to TRBJ1-2; maybe TRBD1 (5 bases). The CDR3 runs 15 residues. CDR1 is LNHDA, CDR2 SQIVND, per germline (reference sequence). Deletions cut 3 bases from V and 6 bases from J, with 17 bases between. Here the CDR3 reads CASSIGRAGRDGYTF. The CDR3 DNA sequence: TGTGCCAGTAGTATCGGGCGGGCAGGGAGAGATGGCTACACCTTC.

The chain employs TRBV7-9 and TRBJ1-2; a possible D gene is TRBD1 (6 bases). V lost 6 bases to trimming and J lost 2 bases, with 16 bases between them. Germline lookup yields CDR1 SEHNR and CDR2 FQNEAQ (reference sequence). The CDR3 is 15 residues long. The CDR3 reads CASRYRDNANYGYTF. The CDR3 nucleotides read TGTGCCAGCAGATACCGGGACAACGCAAACTATGGCTACACCTTC.

This clonotype was counted at least ten times. V and J are TRBV7-9 and TRBJ1-4, with D uncertain. Germline V gene lookup returns CDR1 SEHNR and CDR2 FQNEAQ (reference sequence). This CDR3 is built from 15 residues. Between the trimmed V and J ends, which lost 5 bases and 2 bases, there was a span of 12 bases. CDR3 protein: CASSPISGTNEKLFF. The CDR3 coding sequence is TGTGCCAGCAGCCCCATTTCGGGCACTAATGAAAAACTGTTTTTT.

This clonotype has at least ten counts. In DNA form, the CDR3 reads TGCAGTGCGGGAGACAGTCCCACTGAAGCTTTCTTT. Translation: CSAGDSPTEAFF. The V and J genes are TRBV20-1 and TRBJ1-1; TRBD1 might be the D (5 bases). CDR3 length: 12 amino acids. CDR1 and CDR2 (germline): DFQATT, SNEGSKA (reference sequence). V was clipped by 6 bases and J by 4 bases, with 12 bases between them.

This clonotype has just a few counts. The rearrangement uses TRBV12-3 or TRBV12-4 and TRBJ2-7; TRBD2 matches 7 bases. This CDR3 contains 13 residues. Losses at the gene ends were 3 bases for V and 5 bases for J; bases not matched to a gene: 4. DNA for the CDR3: TGTGCCAGCAGTTTTGGCGGGAGTGACGAGCAGTACTTC. It yields the protein CASSFGGSDEQYF.

As to this clonotype: A single base separates this from a much larger clone, so it may be a read error. V is TRBV24-1 and J is TRBJ2-7; 10 positions match TRBD1. CDR3 size: 18 residues. CDR1 is KGHDR and CDR2 is SFDVKD in the germline V gene. This CDR3 reads CASSDPGTGVERESVQYF. As DNA, the CDR3 is TGTGCCAGCAGTGACCCTGGGACAGGGGTGGAGCGGGAGTCTGTGCAGTACTTC.

CDR3 region: CASSSDSKNTEAFF. In DNA form, the CDR3 reads TGTGCCAGCAGCTCGGACAGCAAGAACACTGAAGCTTTCTTT. V is TRBV7-2 and J is TRBJ1-1; D may be TRBD1 (6 bases). The CDR3 extends over 14 amino acids. V was trimmed by 4 bases and J by 1 base, leaving 10 bases between them. Germline-derived CDR1 and CDR2 are SGHTA and FQGNSA.

This chain links TRBV25-1 with TRBJ1-4; D ambiguous. Deletions cut 5 bases from V and 5 bases from J, with 15 bases between. The CDR3 loop spans 15 amino acids. Germline V gene lookup returns CDR1 MGHDK and CDR2 SYGVNS. The CDR3 DNA is TGTGCCAGCAGTACGCGGCGGGGTTCCAATGAAAAACTGTTTTTT. As protein: CASSTRRGSNEKLFF.

J is TRBJ1-2 and V is TRBV5-4, with 8 positions matching TRBD1. With V trimmed by 5 bases and J by 3 bases, 9 bases remained unmatched. The CDR3 has 15 residues. Germline values: CDR1 SGHNT, CDR2 YYREEE (reference sequence). CDR3 DNA sequence: TGTGCCAGCAGACCGGGACAGGTTGTCGACTATGGCTACACCTTC. Translating gives CASRPGQVVDYGYTF.

The chain has TRBV9 and TRBJ1-6; TRBD1 matches 7 bases. Trimming took 7 bases from V and 7 from J; bases not matched to a gene: 17. CDR1 SGDLS and CDR2 YYNGEE come from the germline V gene. CDR3 length: 17 residues. The chain's CDR3 is CASDTAGTAWWNSPLHF. The CDR3 DNA reads TGTGCCAGCGACACCGCCGGGACAGCGTGGTGGAATTCACCCCTCCACTTT.

This clonotype appeared many times. The rearrangement links TRBV2 to TRBJ1-2; weak D call: TRBD1 (5 bases). The CDR3 has 13 residues. Trimming stripped 3 bases from V and 5 bases from J, with 10 bases between. CDR1 SNHLY and CDR2 FYNNEI come from the germline V gene. Written as DNA, the CDR3 is TGTGCCAGCAGTGAGACAGTACCTTATGGCTACACCTTC. It specifies CASSETVPYGYTF.

This sequence joins TRBV2 and TRBJ1-4; D might be TRBD1 (5 bases). Trimming pared 1 base from V and 8 bases from J, leaving 8 bases between. CDR1 and CDR2 (germline): SNHLY, FYNNEI. The CDR3 spans 13 residues. CDR3 DNA sequence: TGTGCCAGCAGTGAAGTAAAGGGGGAAAAACTGTTTTTT. It specifies CASSEVKGEKLFF.

The V and J genes are TRBV5-1 and TRBJ2-2; maybe TRBD2 (5 bases). The CDR3 is 16 amino acids. Trimming removed 0 bases at V and 6 bases at J, with 15 bases between. Per the germline V gene, CDR1 is SGHRS and CDR2 is YFSETQ. The CDR3 is CASSLGASRGPGELFF. CDR3 coding DNA: TGCGCCAGCAGCTTGGGTGCGTCTAGAGGGCCCGGGGAGCTGTTTTTT.

This clonotype was counted a few times. The rearrangement uses TRBV10-1 and TRBJ1-3; D is perhaps TRBD1 (6 bases). The CDR3 loop spans 18 amino acids. The germline V gene has CDR1 WNHNN and CDR2 SYGVQD (reference sequence). Trimming removed 6 bases from V and 0 bases from J, with 21 bases in between. CDR3 amino acids: CASSENPGHMSSGNTIYF. Here the CDR3 DNA reads TGCGCCAGCAGCGAAAACCCGGGACATATGAGCTCTGGAAACACCATATATTTT.

The rearrangement joins TRBV6-1 to TRBJ2-5; 7 bases are a match to TRBD1. From germline, CDR1 is MNHNS and CDR2 SASEGT. With V trimmed by 8 bases and J by 2 bases, 8 bases remained unmatched. The CDR3 extends over 14 amino acids. The CDR3 DNA reads TGTGCCAGCCTTGGACAGGCGAAGCAAGAGACCCAGTACTTC. This gives the protein CASLGQAKQETQYF.